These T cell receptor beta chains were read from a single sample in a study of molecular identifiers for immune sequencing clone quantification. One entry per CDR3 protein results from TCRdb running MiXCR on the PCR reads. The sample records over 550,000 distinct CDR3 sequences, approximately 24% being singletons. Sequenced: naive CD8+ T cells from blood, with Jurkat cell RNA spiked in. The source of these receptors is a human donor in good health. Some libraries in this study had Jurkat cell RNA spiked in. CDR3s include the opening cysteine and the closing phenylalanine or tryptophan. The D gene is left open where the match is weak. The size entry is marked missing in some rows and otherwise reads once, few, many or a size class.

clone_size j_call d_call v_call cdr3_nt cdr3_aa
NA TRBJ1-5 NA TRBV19 TGTGCCAGTAGGCAACAGGGAATCAATCAGCCCCAGCATTTT CASRQQGINQPQHF
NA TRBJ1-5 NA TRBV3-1 TGTGCCAGCAGCCCTCCCCACGACCGTCACACTCAGCCCCAGCATTTT CASSPPHDRHTQPQHF
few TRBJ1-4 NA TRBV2 TGTGCCAGCATTGGACCCCTCCGAGAAAAACTGTTTTTT CASIGPLREKLFF
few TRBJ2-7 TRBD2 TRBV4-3 TGCGCCAGCAGCCAAGACTTGACTAGCGGGAGACGCAACGAGCAGTACTTC CASSQDLTSGRRNEQYF
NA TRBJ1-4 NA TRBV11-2 TGTGCCAGCAGCTTAGATAGAAGGGGGGGACTTGCAACTAATGAAAAACTGTTTTTT CASSLDRRGGLATNEKLFF
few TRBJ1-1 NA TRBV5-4 TGTGCCAGCGGAAACAGGGAGTCGGTGACTGAAGCTTTCTTT CASGNRESVTEAFF
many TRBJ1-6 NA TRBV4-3 TGCGCCAGCAGCCAAGATGACCCCTGGGGACCCCTCCACTTT CASSQDDPWGPLHF
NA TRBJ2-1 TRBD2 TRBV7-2 TGTGCCAGCAGCTTATCTAGCGGCCCCAAGCTGACTGAGCAGTTCTTC CASSLSSGPKLTEQFF
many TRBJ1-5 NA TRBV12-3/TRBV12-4 TGTGCCAGCAGCCCCGAGTGGGCCGGGAATAGCAATCAGCCCCAGCATTTT CASSPEWAGNSNQPQHF
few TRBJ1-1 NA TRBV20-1 TGCAGTGCTAGGCTCACCAGGGGTTTCGCTGAAGCTTTCTTT CSARLTRGFAEAFF
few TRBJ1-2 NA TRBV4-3 TGCGCCAGCAGCCAAGGTCCAGGGCCCTATGGCTACACCTTC CASSQGPGPYGYTF
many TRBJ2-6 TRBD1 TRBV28 TGTGCCAGCAGTTTATCTGACAGGGCTGGGGCCAACGTCCTGACTTTC CASSLSDRAGANVLTF
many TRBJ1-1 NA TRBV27 TGTGCCAGCAGGGCCTTGGGACTCACTGAAGCTTTCTTT CASRALGLTEAFF
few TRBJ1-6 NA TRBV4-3 TGCGCCAGCAGCCTGACAGGACGGTATTATAATTCACCCCTCCACTTT CASSLTGRYYNSPLHF
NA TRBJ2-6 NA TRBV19 TGTGCCAGTAGTATCTGGGGGGCGCACGGGGCCAACGTCCTGACTTTC CASSIWGAHGANVLTF
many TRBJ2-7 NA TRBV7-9 TGTGCCAGCAGCTTGATTACGAACTCCTACGAGCAGTACTTC CASSLITNSYEQYF
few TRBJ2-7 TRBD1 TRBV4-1 TGCGCCAGCAGCCAGGGCCACAGGGGGCTTGACGAGCAGTACTTC CASSQGHRGLDEQYF
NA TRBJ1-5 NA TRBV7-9 TGTGCCAGCAGCCTTCCCGGGAAGGGACAGCCCCAGCATTTT CASSLPGKGQPQHF
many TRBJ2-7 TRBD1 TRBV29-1 TGCAGCGCGAGGGACAGGAGCTACTACGAGCAGTACTTC CSARDRSYYEQYF
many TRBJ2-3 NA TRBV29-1 TGCAGCGTTGAATTGGATACGCAGTATTTT CSVELDTQYF
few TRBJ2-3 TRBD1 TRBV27 TGTGCCAGCAGTCCCCTCCAGGGGGCTCAAGGAGATACGCAGTATTTT CASSPLQGAQGDTQYF
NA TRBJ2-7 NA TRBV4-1 TGCGCCAGCAGCCAAGAAGTAATGGCAAGCGCCTGGTACTACGGGCAGTACTTC CASSQEVMASAWYYGQYF
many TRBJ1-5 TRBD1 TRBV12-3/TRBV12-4 TGTGCCAGCAGTTCCGGGTCAGGACAGGGACGGGGACAGCCCCAGCATTTT CASSSGSGQGRGQPQHF
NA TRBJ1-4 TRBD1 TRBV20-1 TGCAGTGCTTCGGACAGGGGGTCGGCTAATGAAAAACTGTTTTTT CSASDRGSANEKLFF
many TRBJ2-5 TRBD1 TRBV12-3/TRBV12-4 TGTGCCAGCAGTCCCTTGGACAGGCAAGAGACCCAGTACTTC CASSPLDRQETQYF
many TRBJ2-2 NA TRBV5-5 TGTGCCAGCAAGCAGGGGTACACCGGGGAGCTGTTTTTT CASKQGYTGELFF
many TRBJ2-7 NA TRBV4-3 TGCGCCAGCAGCCAAGATTGGCAGGGGAAGCAGGGCTCCGAGCAGTACTTC CASSQDWQGKQGSEQYF
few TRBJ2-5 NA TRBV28 TGTGCCAGCAGTTTAATTGGACAACCGGCGGAGACCCAGTACTTC CASSLIGQPAETQYF
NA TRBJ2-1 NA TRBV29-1 TGCAGCGTTTACACTGGGGCAGGGGTGTACAATGAGCAGTTCTTC CSVYTGAGVYNEQFF
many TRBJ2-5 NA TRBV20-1 TGCAGTGCTAGAGATTCGAAGACCCAGTACTTC CSARDSKTQYF
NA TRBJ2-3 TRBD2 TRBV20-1 TGCAGTGCTAGACCCCGACTAGCGGCCACAGATGCGCAGTGTTTT CSARPRLAATDAQCF
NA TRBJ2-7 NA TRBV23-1 TGCGCCGGCAGTCCTCCCGGGCGGGGTGTGGCGGAGAAGCGCCGTCCGAGTGAGCAGTACTTC CAGSPPGRGVAEKRRPSEQYF
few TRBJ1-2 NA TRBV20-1 TGCAGTGCTACCGATGACAGTTATGGCTACACCTTC CSATDDSYGYTF
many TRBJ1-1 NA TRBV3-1 TGTGCCAGCAGCCAAGGGGTTTATATGGCAGCTGAAGCTTTCTTT CASSQGVYMAAEAFF
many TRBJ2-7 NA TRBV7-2 TGTGCCAGCAGCCCAACAACTAGCTCAGCTTTCTACGAGCAGTACTTC CASSPTTSSAFYEQYF
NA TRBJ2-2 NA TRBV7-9 TGTGCCAGCAGCTTATTTCCGAGGAACACCGGGGAGCCGTTTTTT CASSLFPRNTGEPFF
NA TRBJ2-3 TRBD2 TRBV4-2 TGTGCCAGCAGCCAAGATGGAGTAGCGGGAGATACGCAGTATTTT CASSQDGVAGDTQYF
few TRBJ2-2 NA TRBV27 TGTGCCAGCAGTCCTTCTCTAGAGACAGCGAACACCGGGGAGCTGTTTTTT CASSPSLETANTGELFF
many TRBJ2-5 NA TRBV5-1 TGCGCCAGCAGGCGAGGGGGGACAGAGACCCAGTACTTC CASRRGGTETQYF
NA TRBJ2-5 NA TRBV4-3 TGCGCCAGCAGCCAAGATGGCGGCAGGGTCCTAGAGACCCAGTACTTC CASSQDGGRVLETQYF
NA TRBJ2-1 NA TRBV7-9 TGTGCCAGCAGCTTAGGGGTGGGGCACCATGAGCAGTTCTTC CASSLGVGHHEQFF
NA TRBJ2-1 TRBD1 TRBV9 TGTGCCAGCAGCGCACAGGGGGTTGATGAGCAGTTCTTC CASSAQGVDEQFF